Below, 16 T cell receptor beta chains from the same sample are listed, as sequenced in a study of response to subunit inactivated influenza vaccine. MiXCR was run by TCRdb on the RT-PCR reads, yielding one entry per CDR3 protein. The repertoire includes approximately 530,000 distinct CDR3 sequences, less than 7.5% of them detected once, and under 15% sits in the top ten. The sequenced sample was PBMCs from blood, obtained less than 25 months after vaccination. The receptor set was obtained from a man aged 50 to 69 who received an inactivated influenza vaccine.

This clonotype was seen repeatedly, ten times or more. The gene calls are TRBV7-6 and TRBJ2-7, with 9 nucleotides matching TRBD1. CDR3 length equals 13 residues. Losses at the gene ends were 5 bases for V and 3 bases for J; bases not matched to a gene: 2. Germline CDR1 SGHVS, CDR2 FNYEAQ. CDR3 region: CASSVGQGYEQYF. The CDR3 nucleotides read TGTGCCAGCAGCGTGGGACAGGGCTACGAGCAGTACTTC.

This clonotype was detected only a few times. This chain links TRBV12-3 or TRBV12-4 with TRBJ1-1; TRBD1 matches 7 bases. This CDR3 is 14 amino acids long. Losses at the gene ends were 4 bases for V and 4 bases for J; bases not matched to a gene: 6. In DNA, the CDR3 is TGTGCCAGCAGTTCCTATAACAGGGGCACTGAAGCTTTCTTT. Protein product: CASSSYNRGTEAFF.

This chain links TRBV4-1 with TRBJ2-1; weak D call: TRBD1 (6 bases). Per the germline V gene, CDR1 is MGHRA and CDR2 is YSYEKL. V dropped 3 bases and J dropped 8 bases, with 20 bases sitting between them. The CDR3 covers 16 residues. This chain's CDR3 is CASSHLKEQGIHEQFF. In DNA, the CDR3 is TGCGCCAGCAGCCATCTCAAGGAACAGGGTATCCATGAGCAGTTCTTC.

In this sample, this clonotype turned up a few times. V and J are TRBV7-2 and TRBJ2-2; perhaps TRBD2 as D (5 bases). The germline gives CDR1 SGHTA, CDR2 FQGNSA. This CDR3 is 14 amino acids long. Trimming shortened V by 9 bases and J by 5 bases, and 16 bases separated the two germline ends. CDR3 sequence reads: CASILAGGTGELFF. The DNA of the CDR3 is TGTGCCAGTATATTAGCAGGCGGGACCGGGGAGCTGTTTTTT.

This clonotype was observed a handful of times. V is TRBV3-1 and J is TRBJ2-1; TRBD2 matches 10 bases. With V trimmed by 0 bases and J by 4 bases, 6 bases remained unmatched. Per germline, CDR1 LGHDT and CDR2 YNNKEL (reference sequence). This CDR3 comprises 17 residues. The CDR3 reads CASSQEPGTSAYNEQFF. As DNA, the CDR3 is TGTGCCAGCAGCCAAGAACCGGGGACTAGCGCATACAATGAGCAGTTCTTC.

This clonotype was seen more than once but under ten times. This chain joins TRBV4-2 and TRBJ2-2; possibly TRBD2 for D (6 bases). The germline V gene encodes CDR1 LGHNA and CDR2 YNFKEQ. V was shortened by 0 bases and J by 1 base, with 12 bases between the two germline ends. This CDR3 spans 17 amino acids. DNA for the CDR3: TGTGCCAGCAGCCAAGAGAAAACTAGCTGGAACACCGGGGAGCTGTTTTTT. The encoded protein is CASSQEKTSWNTGELFF.

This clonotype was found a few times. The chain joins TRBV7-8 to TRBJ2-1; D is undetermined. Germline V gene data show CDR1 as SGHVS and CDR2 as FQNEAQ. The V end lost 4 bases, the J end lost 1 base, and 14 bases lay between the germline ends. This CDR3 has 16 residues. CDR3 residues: CASSSLARVSYNEQFF. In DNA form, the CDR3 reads TGTGCCAGCAGCTCGCTTGCCCGGGTGTCCTACAATGAGCAGTTCTTC.

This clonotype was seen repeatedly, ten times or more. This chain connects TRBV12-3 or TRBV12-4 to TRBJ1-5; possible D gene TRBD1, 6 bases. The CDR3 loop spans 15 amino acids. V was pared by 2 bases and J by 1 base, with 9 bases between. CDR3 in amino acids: CASSLWGASNQPQHF. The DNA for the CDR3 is TGTGCCAGCAGTTTATGGGGGGCAAGCAATCAGCCCCAGCATTTT.

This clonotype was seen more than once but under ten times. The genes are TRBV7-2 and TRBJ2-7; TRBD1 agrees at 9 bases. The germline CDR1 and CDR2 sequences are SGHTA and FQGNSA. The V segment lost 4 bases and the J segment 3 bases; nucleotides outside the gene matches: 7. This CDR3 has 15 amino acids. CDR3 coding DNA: TGTGCCAGCAGCTCTCCCGGGACAGGGCTCTACGAGCAGTACTTC. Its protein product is CASSSPGTGLYEQYF. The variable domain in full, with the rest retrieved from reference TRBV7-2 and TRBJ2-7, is GAGVSQSPSNKVTEKGKDVELRCDPISGHTALYWYRQSLGQGLEFLIYFQGNSAPDKSGLPSDRFSAERTGGSVSTLTIQRTQQEDSAVYLCASSSPGTGLYEQYFGPGTRLTVT.

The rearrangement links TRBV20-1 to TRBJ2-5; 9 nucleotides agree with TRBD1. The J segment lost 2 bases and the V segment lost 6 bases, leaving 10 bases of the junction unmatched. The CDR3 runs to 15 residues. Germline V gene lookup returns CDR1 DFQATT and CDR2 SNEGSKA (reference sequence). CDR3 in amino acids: CSANTGTGRQETQYF. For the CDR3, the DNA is TGCAGTGCAAACACCGGGACAGGGAGGCAAGAGACCCAGTACTTC.

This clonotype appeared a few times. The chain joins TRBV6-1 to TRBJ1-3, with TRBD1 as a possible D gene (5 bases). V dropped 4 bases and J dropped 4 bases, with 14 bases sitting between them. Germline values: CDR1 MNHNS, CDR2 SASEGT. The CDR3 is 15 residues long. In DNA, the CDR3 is TGTGCCAGCAGTGCGAGGGACGTCGGAGGAAACACCATATATTTT. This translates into CASSARDVGGNTIYF.

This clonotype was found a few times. The CDR3 protein is CASSPRLLSYEQYF. In DNA, the CDR3 is TGTGCCAGCAGCCCCCGCTTGCTTAGCTACGAGCAGTACTTC. This chain connects TRBV7-9 to TRBJ2-7; D is ambiguous. The CDR3 consists of 14 residues. The V end was cut by 5 bases, the J end by 3 bases, with 14 bases between. Germline assignment: CDR1 SEHNR and CDR2 FQNEAQ (reference sequence).

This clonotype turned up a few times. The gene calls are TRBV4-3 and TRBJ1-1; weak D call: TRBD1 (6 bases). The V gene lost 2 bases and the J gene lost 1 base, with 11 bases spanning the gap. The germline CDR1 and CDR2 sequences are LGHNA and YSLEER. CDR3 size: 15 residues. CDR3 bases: TGCGCCAGCAGCCAATTAATCAGGGGGAACACTGAAGCTTTCTTT. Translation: CASSQLIRGNTEAFF.

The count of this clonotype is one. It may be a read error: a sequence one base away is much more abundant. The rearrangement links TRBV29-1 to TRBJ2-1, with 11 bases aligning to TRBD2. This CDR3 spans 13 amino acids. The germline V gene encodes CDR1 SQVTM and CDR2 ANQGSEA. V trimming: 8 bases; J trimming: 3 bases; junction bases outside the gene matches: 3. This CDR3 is CSSGLADYNEQFF. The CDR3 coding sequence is TGCAGCTCGGGACTAGCGGACTACAATGAGCAGTTCTTC.

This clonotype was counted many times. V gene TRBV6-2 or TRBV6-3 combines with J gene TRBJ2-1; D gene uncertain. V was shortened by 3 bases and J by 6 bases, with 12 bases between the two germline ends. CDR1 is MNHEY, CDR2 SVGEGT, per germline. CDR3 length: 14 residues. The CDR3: CASSYLLPGNEQFF. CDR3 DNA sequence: TGTGCCAGCAGTTATCTTCTCCCGGGCAATGAGCAGTTCTTC.

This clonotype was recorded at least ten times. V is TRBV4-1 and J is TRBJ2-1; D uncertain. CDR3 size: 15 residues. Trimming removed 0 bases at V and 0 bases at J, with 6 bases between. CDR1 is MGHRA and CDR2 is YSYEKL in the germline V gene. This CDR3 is CASSQDWSSYNEQFF. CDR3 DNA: TGCGCCAGCAGCCAAGATTGGAGCTCCTACAATGAGCAGTTCTTC.